The sequence of this TCR beta chain was determined in a study of regulatory T cells in long-lasting Graves disease. Arm-PCR of CDR3 regions with iRepertoire HTBI primers generated TCR beta libraries. TCRdb recomputed calls from the multiplex PCR reads with MiXCR, one row per CDR3 protein. The repertoire holds hundreds of thousands of distinct CDR3 sequences, with 15% to 20% as singletons. There are many counts of this clonotype. The time point: newly diagnosed GD, antithyroid drugs for less than 3 months. PBMC-extracted RNA yielded the TCR library. CDR3 length equals 13 residues. The ends were cut back, 3 bases at V and 6 bases at J, with 10 bases in the middle. This sample was shared with a second study, whose subject was T cells in Graves' hyperthyroidism and ophthalmopathy. This second report adds: Blood also contained most expanded thyroid clonotypes above 0.001.

This specimen consisted of peripheral blood mononuclear cells (PBMCs), obtained at new diagnosis, from a patient treated with antithyroid drugs. The rearrangement links TRBV12-3 or TRBV12-4 to TRBJ2-3; unclear D gene. The TCR sequence derives from a woman aged 25-40 years with Graves disease. The CDR3 DNA is TGTGCCAGCAGTTTTACCAACGGGGATACGCAGTATTTT. Encoded protein: CASSFTNGDTQYF.